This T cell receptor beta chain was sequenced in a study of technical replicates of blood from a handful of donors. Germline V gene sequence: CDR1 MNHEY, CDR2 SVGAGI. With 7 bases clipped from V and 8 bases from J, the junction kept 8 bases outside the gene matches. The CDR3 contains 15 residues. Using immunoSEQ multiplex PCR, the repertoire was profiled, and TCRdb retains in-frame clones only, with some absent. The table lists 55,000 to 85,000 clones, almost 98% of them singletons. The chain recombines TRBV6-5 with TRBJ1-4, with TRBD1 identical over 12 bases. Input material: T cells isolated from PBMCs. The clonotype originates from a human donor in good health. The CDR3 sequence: CASKGQGARWEKLFF. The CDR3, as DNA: TGTGCCAGCAAGGGACAGGGGGCAAGATGGGAAAAACTGTTTTTT.